Listed here are 28 T cell receptor beta chains from one sample, sequenced in a study of shared clonotypes between healthy human individuals. Assay: immunoSEQ multiplex PCR; the TCRdb copy retains only in-frame clones and omits some. Among approximately 250,000 clones, over 50% were seen once, and the ten largest hold more than 9.5%. Sequenced: memory CD4+ T cells sorted from blood. Subset specified: CD45RA-negative fraction. Receptors were obtained from a man younger than 40 in good health.

The rearrangement uses TRBV15 and TRBJ2-1; 12 bases align to TRBD2. The CDR3 totals 20 residues. V shed 3 bases and J 2 bases; nucleotides not matched to a gene: 14. Germline values: CDR1 LNHNV, CDR2 YYDKDF (reference sequence). CDR3 amino acids: CATSSRIWTSGNPPYNEQFF. In DNA form, the CDR3 reads TGTGCCACCAGCAGTAGGATTTGGACTAGCGGGAACCCCCCCTACAATGAGCAGTTCTTC.

The V call is TRBV5-1, the J call TRBJ1-1; 9 bases are shared with TRBD1. Germline CDR1 SGHRS, CDR2 YFSETQ. The CDR3 is 15 residues long. Trimming removed 4 bases from V and 1 base from J; junction bases left unmatched: 5. The DNA of the CDR3 is TGCGCCAGCAGCCTTCGACAGGGGGAGAACACTGAAGCTTTCTTT. Translation gives CASSLRQGENTEAFF.

This clone has more than one count but fewer than ten. The chain combines TRBV6-5 with TRBJ2-1, with 13 bases matching TRBD2. The CDR3 covers 16 residues. V lost 4 bases and J lost 3; bases outside the gene matches: 3. Germline CDR1 reads MNHEY; CDR2 reads SVGAGI. The CDR3 loop reads CASSFRTSGSYNEQFF. CDR3 sequence (DNA): TGTGCCAGCAGTTTTAGGACTAGCGGGAGCTACAATGAGCAGTTCTTC.

This rearrangement joins TRBV6-5 to TRBJ2-1, with D hard to call. Germline CDR1 MNHEY, CDR2 SVGAGI. CDR3 length equals 15 residues. Trimming took off 0 bases at V and 0 bases at J, with 6 bases between the two ends. The CDR3 DNA follows: TGTGCCAGCAGTTACTCGGCAGGCTCCTACAATGAGCAGTTCTTC. Protein sequence: CASSYSAGSYNEQFF.

This clone occurred a few times. Additional DNA sequences in this sample encode the identical CDR3. The chain has TRBV2 and TRBJ2-2; the D is unclear. The CDR3 covers 14 residues. The V and J ends lost 7 bases and 0 bases respectively, with 9 bases between them. Germline values: CDR1 SNHLY, CDR2 FYNNEI. As DNA, the CDR3 is TGTGCCAGCAAGATTAGGGCGAACACCGGGGAGCTGTTTTTT. Translation gives CASKIRANTGELFF. Full variable domain (outside the CDR3, taken from reference TRBV2 and TRBJ2-2): EPEVTQTPSHQVTQMGQEVILRCVPISNHLYFYWYRQILGQKVEFLVSFYNNEISEKSEIFDDQFSVERPDGSNFTLKIRSTKLEDSAMYFCASKIRANTGELFFGEGSRLTVL.

This clone showed up just a few times. This chain uses TRBV5-1 with TRBJ2-3; D unclear. This CDR3 is 15 amino acids long. The germline V gene has CDR1 SGHRS and CDR2 YFSETQ. Trimming removed 4 bases at V and 2 bases at J, with 14 bases between. The CDR3 region has the DNA TGCGCCAGCAGCCAAAACGTAAAAGTCACAGATACGCAGTATTTT. This gives the protein CASSQNVKVTDTQYF.

The rearrangement uses TRBV7-9 and TRBJ2-5; D unclear. There are 15 residues in the CDR3. Germline CDR1 SEHNR, CDR2 FQNEAQ (reference sequence). Trimming left V 5 bases short and J 2 bases short, with 15 bases between. DNA for the CDR3: TGTGCCAGCAGCGCCAATGGGGTGGAGCAAGAGACCCAGTACTTC. Its protein product is CASSANGVEQETQYF.

This clone was detected only a few times. CDR3 coding DNA: TGTGCCACCGGGAGTGCCAACACCGGGGAGCTGTTTTTT. This sequence encodes CATGSANTGELFF. The chain uses TRBV6-5 and TRBJ2-2, with D tentatively TRBD2 (6 bases). Per germline, CDR1 MNHEY and CDR2 SVGAGI. This CDR3 region has 13 residues. Trimming stripped 10 bases from V and 2 bases from J, with 11 bases between.

V usage is TRBV5-1 and J usage is TRBJ2-2; no reliable D call. The CDR3 has 14 residues. V was cut by 7 bases and J by 0 bases, with 10 bases left in between. The germline V gene encodes CDR1 SGHRS and CDR2 YFSETQ. This CDR3 reads CASREAANTGELFF. In DNA form, the CDR3 reads TGCGCCAGCCGAGAGGCGGCGAACACCGGGGAGCTGTTTTTT.

The CDR3, as DNA: TGTGCCAGCAGCTCACTAGCGGGAGGTTTTGAGCAGTTCTTC. Its translation: CASSSLAGGFEQFF. This chain links TRBV11-2 with TRBJ2-1; 12 nucleotides agree with TRBD2. Germline V gene data show CDR1 as SGHAT and CDR2 as FQNNGV. Trimming at V came to 4 bases and at J to 9 bases, leaving 4 bases not matched to a gene. The CDR3 covers 14 residues.

The chain recombines TRBV28 with TRBJ2-1, with a weak D call TRBD1 (5 bases). The germline V gene has CDR1 MDHEN and CDR2 SYDVKM. Trimming took 3 bases from V and 7 from J, leaving 13 bases between them. The CDR3 spans 14 residues. The CDR3 coding sequence is TGTGCCAGCAGTTTCTCGGGCAGGGCAAATGAGCAGTTCTTC. This encodes CASSFSGRANEQFF.

V gene TRBV6-6 combines with J gene TRBJ2-3; possibly TRBD2 for D (7 bases). V was cut by 2 bases and J by 5 bases, with 14 bases left in between. This CDR3 comprises 15 residues. Germline CDR1 and CDR2: MNHNY and SVGAGI (reference sequence). The CDR3 region is CASSYPRGARDTQYF. The CDR3 DNA reads as TGTGCCAGCAGTTACCCACGGGGGGCAAGAGATACGCAGTATTTT.

This clone was seen just once. The sample has other DNA sequences that encode this CDR3 too. DNA of the CDR3: TGTGCCAGCAGCTTAGAGGGCTATACCGGGGAGCTGTTTTTT. Translation: CASSLEGYTGELFF. The V and J genes are TRBV7-9 and TRBJ2-2; D is unclear. From germline, CDR1 is SEHNR and CDR2 FQNEAQ (reference sequence). The ends were cut back, 1 base at V and 5 bases at J, with 8 bases in the middle. The CDR3 is 14 amino acids.

CDR3 amino acids: CASSPGAGNQPQHF. CDR3 DNA sequence: TGTGCCAGCAGTCCGGGTGCCGGAAATCAGCCCCAGCATTTT. The rearrangement joins TRBV28 to TRBJ1-5; D is unclear. The germline V gene encodes CDR1 MDHEN and CDR2 SYDVKM. Trimming removed 5 bases at V and 4 bases at J, with 12 bases between. This CDR3 contains 14 residues.

This clone was detected only a few times. This chain joins TRBV5-6 and TRBJ2-5, with no clear D. Trimming took off 2 bases at V and 0 bases at J, with 5 bases between the two ends. The CDR3 contains 13 residues. Germline V gene data show CDR1 as SGHDT and CDR2 as YYEEEE. This chain's CDR3 is CASSLTDQETQYF. The DNA for the CDR3 is TGTGCCAGCAGCTTAACGGACCAAGAGACCCAGTACTTC.

V is TRBV4-3 and J is TRBJ2-3, with D possibly matching TRBD2 (6 bases). CDR1 and CDR2 (germline): LGHNA, YSLEER. The length of the CDR3 is 16 residues. V was shortened by 1 base and J by 1 base, with 12 bases between the two germline ends. The CDR3 loop reads CASSQAMASGTDTQYF. The CDR3 DNA follows: TGCGCCAGCAGCCAAGCGATGGCTAGCGGCACAGATACGCAGTATTTT.

The chain combines TRBV4-3 with TRBJ1-2; 8 bases map to TRBD1. In germline, CDR1 is LGHNA, CDR2 YSLEER. Trimming at V came to 2 bases and at J to 3 bases, leaving 5 bases not matched to a gene. The CDR3 totals 15 residues. CDR3 residues: CASSQNSGGDYGYTF. The CDR3 DNA follows: TGCGCCAGCAGCCAAAACTCAGGGGGCGACTATGGCTACACCTTC.

The chain joins TRBV5-1 to TRBJ2-3, with 9 nucleotides matching TRBD2. Trimming took 7 bases from V and 3 from J; bases not matched to a gene: 6. CDR3 length equals 14 residues. Per germline, CDR1 SGHRS and CDR2 YFSETQ. The CDR3 coding sequence is TGCGCCAGCTTTAGCGGGAGAGGTACAGATACGCAGTATTTT. Its protein product is CASFSGRGTDTQYF.

The chain recombines TRBV29-1 with TRBJ2-3, with unresolved D. V was cut by 5 bases and J by 1 base, with 7 bases left in between. From germline, CDR1 is SQVTM and CDR2 ANQGSEA. There are 12 residues in the CDR3. CDR3 in DNA: TGCAGCGTTATACCCCGCACAGATACGCAGTATTTT. This sequence encodes CSVIPRTDTQYF.

This clone was seen a handful of times. The chain employs TRBV7-9 and TRBJ1-1, with D uncertain. The CDR3 totals 13 residues. Germline V gene sequence: CDR1 SEHNR, CDR2 FQNEAQ (reference sequence). Trimming took 5 bases from V and 5 from J, leaving 12 bases between them. The chain's CDR3 is CASSREGWTEAFF. The CDR3 DNA is TGTGCCAGCAGCCGGGAGGGATGGACTGAAGCTTTCTTT.

V usage is TRBV28 and J usage is TRBJ1-2, with D possibly being TRBD1 (6 bases). Germline CDR1 reads MDHEN; CDR2 reads SYDVKM. V gave up 5 bases and J gave up 7 bases, with 20 bases separating them. This CDR3 contains 15 residues. Here the CDR3 DNA reads TGTGCCAGCAGTCCGAGCGGGGGGGGCTATAGTGGCTACACCTTC. Translated, it gives CASSPSGGGYSGYTF.

As for this clone: Other DNA sequences in the same sample also yield this CDR3. The V call is TRBV10-3, the J call TRBJ2-2; 7 bases align to TRBD2. This CDR3 region has 14 residues. Germline CDR1 ENHRY, CDR2 SYGVKD. After removal of 8 bases from V and 5 bases from J, the junction contained 8 bases not matched to a gene. As DNA, the CDR3 is TGTGCCATCTCGGCGGGAGCTGGAACCGGGGAGCTGTTTTTT. Translation: CAISAGAGTGELFF.

This chain joins TRBV6-1 and TRBJ2-7; TRBD2 matches 13 bases. The CDR3 loop spans 20 amino acids. Germline V lookup: CDR1 MNHNS, CDR2 SASEGT. V lost 3 bases to trimming and J lost 0 bases; unmatched junction nucleotides: 14. The CDR3 bases are TGTGCCAGCAGTGACGCGTATCAGGGACTAGCGGGGTCTACCTCCTACGAGCAGTACTTC. Amino acid sequence: CASSDAYQGLAGSTSYEQYF.

This chain links TRBV19 with TRBJ2-7; perhaps TRBD2 as D (5 bases). V was pared by 1 base and J by 6 bases, with 10 bases between. Looked up from germline, CDR1 is LNHDA and CDR2 is SQIVND (reference sequence). CDR3 length equals 13 residues. The CDR3: CASSIGGGGEQYF. The CDR3 DNA is TGTGCCAGTAGTATAGGAGGAGGCGGCGAGCAGTACTTC.

This clone was observed a few times. The gene calls are TRBV7-2 and TRBJ1-4; 7 bases line up with TRBD1. After removal of 3 bases from V and 5 bases from J, the junction contained 6 bases not matched to a gene. CDR1 is SGHTA, CDR2 FQGNSA, per germline. The CDR3 is 15 residues long. CDR3 residues: CASSFTGQTNEKLFF. In DNA form, the CDR3 reads TGTGCCAGCAGCTTTACGGGACAGACCAATGAAAAACTGTTTTTT. Combining the CDR3 with reference TRBV7-2 and TRBJ1-4 gives the whole variable domain GAGVSQSPSNKVTEKGKDVELRCDPISGHTALYWYRQSLGQGLEFLIYFQGNSAPDKSGLPSDRFSAERTGGSVSTLTIQRTQQEDSAVYLCASSFTGQTNEKLFFGSGTQLSVL.

CDR3 amino acids: CASSLTRVAGGNEQFF. CDR3 DNA: TGTGCCAGCAGTCTTACACGGGTAGCGGGTGGGAATGAGCAGTTCTTC. This rearrangement joins TRBV27 to TRBJ2-1; 7 nucleotides line up with TRBD2. CDR1 is MNHEY, CDR2 SMNVEV, per germline (reference sequence). The CDR3 runs 16 residues. V trimming: 5 bases; J trimming: 7 bases; junction bases outside the gene matches: 14.

This clone was recorded a few times. At one end the junction does not follow the germline gene, possibly because of a read error. The chain uses TRBV4-2 and TRBJ2-7; TRBD1 might be the D (5 bases). Germline lookup yields CDR1 LGHNA and CDR2 YNFKEQ. CDR3 length: 16 amino acids. The CDR3 spells CASIQPTRKQDYEQYF. As DNA, the CDR3 is TGTGCCAGCATCCAACCAACCCGGAAACAGGACTACGAGCAGTACTTC.

V usage is TRBV7-9 and J usage is TRBJ2-2; D unresolved. Per the germline V gene, CDR1 is SEHNR and CDR2 is FQNEAQ (reference sequence). The CDR3 has 12 residues. V lost 0 bases and J 7 bases, leaving 3 bases between the germline ends. CDR3 sequence (DNA): TGTGCCAGCAGCTTAGCTGGCGGGGAGCTGTTTTTT. Protein sequence: CASSLAGGELFF. Full variable domain (missing parts from reference TRBV7-9 and TRBJ2-2): DTGVSQNPRHKITKRGQNVTFRCDPISEHNRLYWYRQTLGQGPEFLTYFQNEAQLEKSRLLSDRFSAERPKGSFSTLEIQRTEQGDSAMYLCASSLAGGELFFGEGSRLTVL.